This T cell receptor beta chain derives from a study of T cells in tumors after PD-1 blockade. Germline CDR1 and CDR2: SGHKS and YYEKEE (reference sequence). CDR3 length: 14 amino acids. V lost 2 bases and J lost 6; bases outside the gene matches: 7. Here immunoSEQ multiplex PCR was the method, and the copy in TCRdb shows in-frame clones only, minus some. The sample has roughly 50,000 clones, more than 75% seen once. The material was PBMCs, obtained before anti-PD-1 treatment. This sequence joins TRBV5-5 and TRBJ1-1; 7 nucleotides agree with TRBD1. This receptor was obtained from a human donor with basal cell carcinoma. The CDR3 DNA reads as TGTGCCAGCAGCTTTACAGGGGCCGAGGCTGAAGCTTTCTTT. It codes for CASSFTGAEAEAFF.